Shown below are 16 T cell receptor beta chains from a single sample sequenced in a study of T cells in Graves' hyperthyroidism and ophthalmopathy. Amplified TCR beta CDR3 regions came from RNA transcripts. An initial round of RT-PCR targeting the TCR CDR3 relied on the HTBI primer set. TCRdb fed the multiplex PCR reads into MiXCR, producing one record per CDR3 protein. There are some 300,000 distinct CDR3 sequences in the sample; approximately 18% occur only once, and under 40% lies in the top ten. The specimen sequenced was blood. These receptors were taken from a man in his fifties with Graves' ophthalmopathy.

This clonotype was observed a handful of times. The CDR3 loop reads CAILAGAATDTQYF. CDR3 nucleotides: TGTGCCATCCTAGCGGGAGCCGCCACAGATACGCAGTATTTT. The J gene is TRBJ2-3, the V gene TRBV6-1, with 10 bases that match TRBD2. Germline V gene sequence: CDR1 MNHNS, CDR2 SASEGT. This CDR3 spans 14 amino acids. Losses at the gene ends were 10 bases for V and 2 bases for J; bases not matched to a gene: 6.

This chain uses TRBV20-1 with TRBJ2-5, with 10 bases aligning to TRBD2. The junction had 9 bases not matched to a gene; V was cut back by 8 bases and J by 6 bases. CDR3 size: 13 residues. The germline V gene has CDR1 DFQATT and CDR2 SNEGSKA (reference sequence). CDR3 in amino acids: CSTGLAEGKTQYF. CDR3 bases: TGCAGTACTGGACTAGCGGAGGGGAAGACCCAGTACTTC.

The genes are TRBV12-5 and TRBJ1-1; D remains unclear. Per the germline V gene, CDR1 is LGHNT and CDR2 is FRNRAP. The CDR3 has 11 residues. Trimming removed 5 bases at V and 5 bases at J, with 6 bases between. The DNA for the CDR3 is TGTGCTAGTGGTAATTCGACTGAAGCTTTCTTT. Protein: CASGNSTEAFF.

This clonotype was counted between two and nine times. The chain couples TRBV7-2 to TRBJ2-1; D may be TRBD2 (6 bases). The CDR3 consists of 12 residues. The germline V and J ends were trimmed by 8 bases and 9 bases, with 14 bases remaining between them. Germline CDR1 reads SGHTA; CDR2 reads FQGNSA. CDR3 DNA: TGTGCCAGCCTTGGGGGAGGCACTGAGCAGTTCTTC. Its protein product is CASLGGGTEQFF.

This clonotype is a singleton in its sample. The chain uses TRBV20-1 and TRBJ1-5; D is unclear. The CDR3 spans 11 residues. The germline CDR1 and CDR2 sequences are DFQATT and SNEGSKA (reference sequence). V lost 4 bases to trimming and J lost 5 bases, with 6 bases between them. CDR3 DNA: TGCAGTGCTACGCAATATCAGCCCCAGCATTTT. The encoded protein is CSATQYQPQHF.

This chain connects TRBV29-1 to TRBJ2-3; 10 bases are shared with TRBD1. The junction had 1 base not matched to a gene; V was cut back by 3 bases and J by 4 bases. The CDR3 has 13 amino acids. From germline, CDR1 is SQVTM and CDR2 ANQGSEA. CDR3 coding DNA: TGCAGCGTTGACGGGACAGGGGCAGATACGCAGTATTTT. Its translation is CSVDGTGADTQYF.

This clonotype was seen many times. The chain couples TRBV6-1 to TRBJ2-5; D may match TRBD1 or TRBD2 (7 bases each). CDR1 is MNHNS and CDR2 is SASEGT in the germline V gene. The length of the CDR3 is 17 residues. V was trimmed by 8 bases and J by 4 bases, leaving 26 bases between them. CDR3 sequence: CASGTGQGGGRGETQYF. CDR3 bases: TGTGCCAGCGGAACCGGTCAGGGAGGGGGCCGGGGAGAGACCCAGTACTTC.

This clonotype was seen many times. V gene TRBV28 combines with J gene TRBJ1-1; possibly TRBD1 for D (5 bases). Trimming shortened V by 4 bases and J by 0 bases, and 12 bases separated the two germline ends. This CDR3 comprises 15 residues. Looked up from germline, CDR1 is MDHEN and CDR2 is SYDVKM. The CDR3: CASSSPTEVNTEAFF. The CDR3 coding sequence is TGTGCCAGCAGTTCTCCGACAGAGGTGAACACTGAAGCTTTCTTT.

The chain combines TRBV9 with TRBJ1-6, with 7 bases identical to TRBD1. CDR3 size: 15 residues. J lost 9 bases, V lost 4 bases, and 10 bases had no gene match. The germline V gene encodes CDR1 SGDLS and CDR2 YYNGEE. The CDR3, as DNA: TGTGCCAGCAGCCCGGAGGAGGGGGCGCTTTCACCCCTCCACTTT. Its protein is CASSPEEGALSPLHF. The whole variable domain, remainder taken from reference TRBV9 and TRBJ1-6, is DSGVTQTPKHLITATGQRVTLRCSPRSGDLSVYWYQQSLDQGLQFLIQYYNGEERAKGNILERFSAQQFPDLHSELNLSSLELGDSALYFCASSPEEGALSPLHFGNGTRLTVT.

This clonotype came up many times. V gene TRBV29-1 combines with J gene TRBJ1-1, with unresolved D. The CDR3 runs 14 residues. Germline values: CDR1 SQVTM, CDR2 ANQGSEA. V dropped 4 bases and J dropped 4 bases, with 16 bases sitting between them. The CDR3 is CSVGYPGSSTEAFF. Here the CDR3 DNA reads TGCAGCGTTGGGTACCCGGGGAGTAGCACTGAAGCTTTCTTT.

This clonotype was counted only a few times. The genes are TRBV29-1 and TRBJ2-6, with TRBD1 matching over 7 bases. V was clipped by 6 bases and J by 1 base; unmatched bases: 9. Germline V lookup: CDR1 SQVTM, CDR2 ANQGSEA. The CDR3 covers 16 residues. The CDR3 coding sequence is TGCAGCGTCACCGGGACAGCAGATTCTGGGGCCAACGTCCTGACTTTC. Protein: CSVTGTADSGANVLTF.

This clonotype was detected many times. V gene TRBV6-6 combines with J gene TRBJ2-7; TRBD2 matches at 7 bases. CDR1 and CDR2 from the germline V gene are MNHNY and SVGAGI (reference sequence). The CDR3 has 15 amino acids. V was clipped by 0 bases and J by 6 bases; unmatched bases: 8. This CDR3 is CASSYSIGLGAEQYF. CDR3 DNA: TGTGCCAGCAGTTACTCGATAGGACTAGGGGCCGAGCAGTACTTC.

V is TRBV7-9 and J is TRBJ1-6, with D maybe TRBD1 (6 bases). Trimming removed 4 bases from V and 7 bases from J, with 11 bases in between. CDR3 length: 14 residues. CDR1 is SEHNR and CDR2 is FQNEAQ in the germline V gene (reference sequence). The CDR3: CASSSDSRNSPLHF. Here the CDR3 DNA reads TGTGCCAGCAGCTCGGACAGTCGGAATTCACCCCTCCACTTT.

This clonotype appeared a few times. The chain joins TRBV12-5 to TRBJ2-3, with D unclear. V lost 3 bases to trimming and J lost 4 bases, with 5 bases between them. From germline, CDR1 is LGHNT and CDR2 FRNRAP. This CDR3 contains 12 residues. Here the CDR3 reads CASGFRADTQYF. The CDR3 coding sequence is TGTGCTAGTGGTTTCCGGGCAGATACGCAGTATTTT.

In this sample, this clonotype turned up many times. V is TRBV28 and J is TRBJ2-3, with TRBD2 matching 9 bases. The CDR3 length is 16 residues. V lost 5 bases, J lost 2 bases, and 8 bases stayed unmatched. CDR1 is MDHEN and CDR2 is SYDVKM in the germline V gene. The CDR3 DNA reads TGTGCCAGCAGTCTTCAGCGGGAGGCGGCCACAGATACGCAGTATTTT. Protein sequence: CASSLQREAATDTQYF.

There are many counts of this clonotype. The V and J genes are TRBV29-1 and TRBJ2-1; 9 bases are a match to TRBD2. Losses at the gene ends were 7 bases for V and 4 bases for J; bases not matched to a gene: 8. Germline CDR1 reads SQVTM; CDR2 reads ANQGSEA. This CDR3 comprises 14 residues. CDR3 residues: CSASGRPPYNEQFF. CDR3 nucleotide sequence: TGCAGCGCGAGCGGGAGGCCTCCGTACAATGAGCAGTTCTTC.